This TCR beta chain was documented in a study of vaccination and CD4 T cells after COVID-19. Study-wide context: Four females and six males made up the convalescents, with two Hispanic.

Germline V gene sequence: CDR1 SGHNT, CDR2 YYREEE (reference sequence). Trimming removed 4 bases at V and 0 bases at J, with 14 bases between. This CDR3 contains 16 residues. The treatment was: roughly nine-day PBMC culture with coronavirus spike peptide pools or control peptides (ViraFEST assay). Cultured CD4+ T cell DNA was sequenced using the Oncomine TCR Beta short-read assay. TCRdb re-analysed the PCR reads in MiXCR, keeping a single row per CDR3 protein. The sample has roughly 4,200 distinct CDR3 sequences, around 19% seen once. This clonotype was seen a few times. The antigen remains undetermined.

This clonotype was sampled from a human donor who had recovered from COVID-19. Sequenced: CD4+ T cells from blood, cultured in vitro. J is TRBJ1-3 and V is TRBV5-4; D ambiguous. The DNA for the CDR3 is TGTGCCAGCAGCCCGGAGGTGATGCGCTCTGGAAACACCATATATTTT. It yields the protein CASSPEVMRSGNTIYF.